The entry below gives a single T cell receptor beta chain sequence along with its context. Produced via immunoSEQ multiplex PCR; TCRdb's table is partial and in-frame only. The table records about 120,000 clones, around 80% of them present only once. In germline, CDR1 is SGHDT, CDR2 YYEEEE. V dropped 2 bases and J dropped 7; count of bases not matched to a gene: 10. The CDR3 is made up of 17 amino acids. The data were taken from a study of blood T cell repertoires in COVID-19. Overall study: In each case, the material was cDNA or gDNA derived from T cells, B-cell-depleted T cells, or PBMCs.

The chain carries TRBV5-6 and TRBJ2-1, with 12 bases fitting TRBD1. Sequencing was performed on peripheral blood. The TCR sequence derives from a man aged 55 to 70 with active or convalescent COVID-19. The CDR3 DNA follows: TGTGCCAGCAGCTTCTCAGGGACAGGGGGCTGGTGGAATGAGCAGTTCTTC. Its protein product is CASSFSGTGGWWNEQFF.